In this sample, the clone carrying this T cell receptor (beta chain) turned up a few times. Its matching antigen is unknown. Primed by a sample-barcoded 5' primer and a J-beta primer mix, a second PCR proceeded for about 7 to 11 cycles. In TCRdb, the 5' RACE reads were re-called with MiXCR into one record per CDR3 protein. This sample yields roughly 1 million distinct CDR3 sequences, of which less than 25% are seen a single time; approximately 0.7% belongs to the top ten. The CDR3 has 12 residues. Germline lookup yields CDR1 SQVTM and CDR2 ANQGSEA. Trimming took 6 bases from V and 5 from J, leaving 13 bases between them. These data originate in a study of blood T cells in healthy people across ages. Points from the study as a whole: Estimated diversity, derived from one million T cells, was regarded as an underestimate. Long-lived donors carried more naive CD4+ cells and greater diversity than aged donors.

The study drew donors from healthy Caucasian individuals in Russia aged about 6 to 95. These sequences were also reported in another study, on T cells of mothers and their children.

The sequence was collected from a girl aged 2 to 9 in good health. J is TRBJ2-5 and V is TRBV29-1, with D possibly being TRBD1 (6 bases). The sample taken for sequencing was blood. The CDR3 is CSVRGPWETQYF. The CDR3 DNA follows: TGCAGCGTCAGGGGACCATGGGAGACCCAGTACTTC.